This TCR beta chain was sequenced for a study of spatial heterogeneity in lung cancer. Overall study: Alpha-chain sequences were consistently detected less often than beta-chain sequences. Unique TCR and UMI combinations averaged more than ten appearances each in raw reads.

Sample share makes this clonotype medium-sized (0.01 to 0.1%). Described time point: sample taken at primary tumor resection. Whole RNA, isolated from tumor, nontumor lung or frozen PBMC, was sequenced without prior sorting. There were 72 donors, all of them untreated patients with early-stage non-small cell lung cancer. Carried by each TCR cDNA molecule was a unique molecular identifier. MiXCR was run by TCRdb on the 5' RACE reads, yielding one entry per CDR3 protein. This repertoire shows 9,500 to 11,000 distinct CDR3 sequences, around 24% found once; its top ten account for 33%. This TCR was sampled from a female donor with early-stage non-small cell lung cancer. Source: PBMCs, taken at surgery.

The CDR3 loop reads CASSDGTSGLETQYF. In DNA, the CDR3 is TGTGCCAGCAGTGATGGGACTAGCGGCCTGGAGACCCAGTACTTC. The chain carries TRBV6-4 and TRBJ2-5; 11 bases are shared with TRBD2. CDR1 is MRHNA and CDR2 is SNTAGT in the germline V gene. The CDR3 is 15 amino acids. With 3 bases clipped from V and 5 bases from J, the junction kept 5 bases outside the gene matches.